This T cell receptor (beta chain) appears in the sequencing data of a study of Graves' ophthalmopathy and Graves' hyperthyroidism. Study-level findings and limits: In blood, most expanded thyroid clonotypes above 0.001 frequency were also detected. The model forecast ophthalmopathy progression, reaching under 71% sensitivity and approximately 72% specificity.

CDR3 length: 14 amino acids. Germline V gene lookup returns CDR1 MNHNS and CDR2 SASEGT. V trimming: 7 bases; J trimming: 10 bases; junction bases outside the gene matches: 11. Points on this clonotype: The antigen remains undetermined.

The sequenced template was RNA, covering the TCR beta CDR3 region. Second-round multiplex PCR followed a first-round RT-PCR using HTBI primers. TCRdb redid the calling of the multiplex PCR reads with MiXCR, one entry per CDR3 protein. The sample yields about 400,000 distinct CDR3 sequences, 15% to 20% seen once. Moderate-to-severe activity, CAS ≥3, NOSPECS ≥4 and duration under 3 months were recorded for donors with ophthalmopathy. This chain links TRBV6-1 with TRBJ1-3; 9 nucleotides match TRBD1. Sequences were obtained from peripheral blood. This TCR came from a woman between 18 and 30 years old with Graves' ophthalmopathy. CDR3 in amino acids: CASIRTGAQRTIYF. The CDR3 DNA reads as TGTGCCAGCATCCGGACAGGGGCCCAACGGACCATATATTTT.